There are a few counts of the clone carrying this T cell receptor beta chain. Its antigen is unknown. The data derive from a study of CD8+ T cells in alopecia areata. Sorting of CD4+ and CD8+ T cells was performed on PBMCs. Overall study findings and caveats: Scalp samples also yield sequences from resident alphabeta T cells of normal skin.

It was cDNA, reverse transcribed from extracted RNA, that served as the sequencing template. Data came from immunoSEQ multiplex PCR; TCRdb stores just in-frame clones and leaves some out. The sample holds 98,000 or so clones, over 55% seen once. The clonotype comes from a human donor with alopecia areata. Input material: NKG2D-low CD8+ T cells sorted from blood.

CDR3 sequence (DNA): TGTGCCAGCAGCGAAACAGGGTCTAATGAAAAACTGTTTTTT. It specifies CASSETGSNEKLFF. This chain joins TRBV7-9 and TRBJ1-4; a possible D gene is TRBD1 (6 bases). Trimming took 5 bases from V and 3 from J, leaving 10 bases between them. This CDR3 region has 14 residues. Germline lookup yields CDR1 SEHNR and CDR2 FQNEAQ (reference sequence).